The 17 T cell receptor beta chains below all came from one sample that was sequenced in a study of lymphopenia after photon versus proton radiotherapy. Assay: immunoSEQ multiplex PCR; the TCRdb copy retains only in-frame clones and omits some. The sample shows around 150,000 clones, around nine tenths of them seen only once. The starting material was peripheral blood, obtained from a patient treated with photon-based radiotherapy. These receptors all come from a middle-aged man with gastric cancer.

V and J are TRBV29-1 and TRBJ2-6; D may be TRBD2 (5 bases). Germline CDR1 is SQVTM and CDR2 is ANQGSEA. V gave up 3 bases and J gave up 2 bases, with 11 bases separating them. The CDR3 covers 15 residues. For the CDR3, the DNA is TGCAGCGTTGATAGAGGGTCTCCTGGGGCCAACGTCCTGACTTTC. It translates to CSVDRGSPGANVLTF.

V and J are TRBV10-1 and TRBJ2-7; D ambiguous. Germline V CDR1 and CDR2: WNHNN, SYGVQD (reference sequence). The CDR3 is 9 residues long. Trimming took off 9 bases at V and 8 bases at J, with 8 bases between the two ends. The CDR3 sequence: CARPGKQYF. CDR3 sequence (DNA): TGCGCCAGGCCCGGAAAGCAGTACTTC.

V usage is TRBV6-1 and J usage is TRBJ1-5, with TRBD1 identical over 10 bases. Germline trimming cut 9 bases from V and 7 bases from J; bases unmatched to any gene: 12. The CDR3 consists of 15 residues. From germline, CDR1 is MNHNS and CDR2 SASEGT. CDR3 amino acids: CASEVGTGVGQPQHF. DNA of the CDR3: TGTGCCAGTGAAGTCGGGACAGGGGTCGGACAGCCCCAGCATTTT.

This sequence joins TRBV2 and TRBJ2-2; tentatively, D is TRBD2 (6 bases). The V gene lost 6 bases and the J gene lost 4 bases, with 15 bases spanning the gap. This CDR3 is built from 15 residues. The germline V gene encodes CDR1 SNHLY and CDR2 FYNNEI. In DNA, the CDR3 is TGTGCCAGCAGGCTGGGGGGAGCAACCACCGGGGAGCTGTTTTTT. It yields the protein CASRLGGATTGELFF.

The chain recombines TRBV18 with TRBJ2-7, with TRBD1 matching 10 bases. J was trimmed by 4 bases and V by 8 bases; bases with no gene match: 11. The CDR3 is 15 residues long. Germline lookup yields CDR1 KGHSH and CDR2 LQKENI. CDR3 in DNA: TGTGCCAGCACATCAATCCGGGACAGGGGTTACGAGCAGTACTTC. Translation: CASTSIRDRGYEQYF.

The gene calls are TRBV27 and TRBJ2-7; TRBD2 agrees at 10 bases. The germline gives CDR1 MNHEY, CDR2 SMNVEV (reference sequence). The CDR3 is 19 amino acids. Germline trimming cut 2 bases from V and 4 bases from J; bases unmatched to any gene: 17. The CDR3 region is CASSLTGSGRPAIRYEQYF. In DNA, the CDR3 is TGTGCCAGCAGTTTAACAGGTAGCGGGAGGCCAGCTATTCGTTACGAGCAGTACTTC.

The chain has TRBV2 and TRBJ1-1; 8 nucleotides agree with TRBD1. V gave up 2 bases and J gave up 4 bases; unmatched junction bases: 6. The length of the CDR3 is 15 residues. CDR1 and CDR2 (germline): SNHLY, FYNNEI. This chain's CDR3 is CASSEKTGGVTEAFF. In DNA form, the CDR3 reads TGTGCCAGCAGTGAAAAAACAGGGGGGGTCACTGAAGCTTTCTTT. Using reference TRBV2 and TRBJ1-1 for the parts outside the CDR3, the full variable domain is EPEVTQTPSHQVTQMGQEVILRCVPISNHLYFYWYRQILGQKVEFLVSFYNNEISEKSEIFDDQFSVERPDGSNFTLKIRSTKLEDSAMYFCASSEKTGGVTEAFFGQGTRLTVV.

The chain combines TRBV4-2 with TRBJ1-5; 9 bases are a match to TRBD1. After removal of 5 bases from V and 6 bases from J, the junction contained 11 bases not matched to a gene. The CDR3 has 16 residues. CDR1 and CDR2 (germline): LGHNA, YNFKEQ. This chain's CDR3 is CASSDPGQGNVQPQHF. CDR3 sequence (DNA): TGTGCCAGCAGCGATCCGGGACAGGGAAACGTTCAGCCCCAGCATTTT.

V gene TRBV11-3 combines with J gene TRBJ2-3; 7 nucleotides match TRBD1. Germline CDR1 is SGHNT and CDR2 is YENEEA. The CDR3 spans 13 residues. The V segment lost 6 bases and the J segment 1 base; nucleotides outside the gene matches: 1. CDR3 sequence: CASSTGGTDTQYF. CDR3 bases: TGTGCCAGCAGTACAGGGGGCACAGATACGCAGTATTTT.

J is TRBJ2-1 and V is TRBV7-9; 7 bases fit TRBD2. Losses at the gene ends were 1 base for V and 5 bases for J; bases not matched to a gene: 11. This CDR3 has 17 amino acids. Germline CDR1 is SEHNR and CDR2 is FQNEAQ (reference sequence). CDR3 region: CASSLVGREDNDNEQFF. The CDR3 nucleotides read TGTGCCAGCAGCTTAGTGGGCCGGGAGGATAACGACAATGAGCAGTTCTTC.

Points on this clone: This sample includes further DNA sequences coding for the same CDR3. The chain couples TRBV6-6 to TRBJ2-3, with D uncertain. V gave up 3 bases and J gave up 4 bases, with 2 bases separating them. CDR3 length equals 11 residues. Looked up from germline, CDR1 is MNHNY and CDR2 is SVGAGI (reference sequence). In nucleotides, the CDR3 is TGTGCCAGCAGTTATTCAGATACGCAGTATTTT. Its translation is CASSYSDTQYF.

The chain employs TRBV7-9 and TRBJ2-7; TRBD2 agrees at 11 bases. In germline, CDR1 is SEHNR, CDR2 FQNEAQ (reference sequence). There are 15 residues in the CDR3. V dropped 5 bases and J dropped 3; count of bases not matched to a gene: 6. The CDR3 sequence: CASSGSGRAYYEQYF. CDR3 coding DNA: TGTGCCAGCAGCGGTAGCGGGAGGGCCTACTACGAGCAGTACTTC. Supplemented by reference TRBV7-9 and TRBJ2-7, the full variable domain reads DTGVSQNPRHKITKRGQNVTFRCDPISEHNRLYWYRQTLGQGPEFLTYFQNEAQLEKSRLLSDRFSAERPKGSFSTLEIQRTEQGDSAMYLCASSGSGRAYYEQYFGPGTRLTVT.

The chain uses TRBV11-3 and TRBJ2-2; the match to TRBD1 covers 12 bases. The trim removed 3 bases at V and 4 bases at J, leaving 6 bases unmatched. The CDR3 sequence is 17 residues long. Germline lookup yields CDR1 SGHNT and CDR2 YENEEA. The CDR3 spells CASSFGTGGWGTGELFF. The CDR3 DNA reads as TGTGCCAGCAGCTTCGGGACAGGGGGCTGGGGCACCGGGGAGCTGTTTTTT.

Written as DNA, the CDR3 is TGTGCCAGCAGCCGACGCGCAGGGGAGGCTGAGCAGTTCTTC. Amino acids: CASSRRAGEAEQFF. The chain employs TRBV7-6 and TRBJ2-1, with D tentatively TRBD1 or TRBD2 (6 bases each). This CDR3 comprises 14 residues. CDR1 and CDR2 from the germline V gene are SGHVS and FNYEAQ. The germline V and J ends were trimmed by 5 bases and 9 bases, with 17 bases remaining between them.

The rearrangement uses TRBV30 and TRBJ2-2, with D possibly being TRBD1 (5 bases). CDR1 is GTSNPN, CDR2 SVGIG, per germline (reference sequence). The CDR3 runs to 18 residues. Between the trimmed V and J ends, which lost 3 bases and 1 base, there was a span of 21 bases. The CDR3 protein is CAWRTNFGASLNTGELFF. DNA of the CDR3: TGTGCCTGGAGAACTAACTTTGGGGCCAGTCTGAACACCGGGGAGCTGTTTTTT.

This clone appeared once. J is TRBJ1-1 and V is TRBV5-6; tentatively, D is TRBD1 (5 bases). The CDR3 is 14 residues long. The germline CDR1 and CDR2 sequences are SGHDT and YYEEEE. Trimming took off 1 base at V and 0 bases at J, with 7 bases between the two ends. The DNA of the CDR3 is TGTGCCAGCAGCTTGCGACAGATGAACACTGAAGCTTTCTTT. Protein product: CASSLRQMNTEAFF.

The genes are TRBV12-5 and TRBJ2-1; D is undetermined. Trimming removed 7 bases from V and 7 bases from J, with 11 bases in between. CDR1 and CDR2 (germline): LGHNT, FRNRAP. This CDR3 is 12 amino acids long. DNA of the CDR3: TGTGCTAGTGCCCTCGGCCTTAATGAGCAGTTCTTC. It codes for CASALGLNEQFF.